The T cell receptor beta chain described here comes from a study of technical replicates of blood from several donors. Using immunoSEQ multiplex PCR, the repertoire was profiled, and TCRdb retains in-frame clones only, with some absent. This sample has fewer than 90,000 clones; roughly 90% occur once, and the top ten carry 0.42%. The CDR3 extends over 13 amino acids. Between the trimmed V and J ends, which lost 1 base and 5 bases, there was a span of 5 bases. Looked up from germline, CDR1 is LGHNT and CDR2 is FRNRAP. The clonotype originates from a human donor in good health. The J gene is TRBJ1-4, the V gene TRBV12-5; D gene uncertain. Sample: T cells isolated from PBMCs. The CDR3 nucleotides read TGTGCTAGTGGTTTGGGGCAAAATGAAAAACTGTTTTTT. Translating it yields CASGLGQNEKLFF.